This T cell receptor beta chain was recovered during a study of cytomegalovirus exposure and HLA in healthy donors. The PCR ran on 60 Vbeta and 13 Jbeta primers. The data were produced by immunoSEQ multiplex PCR, yet TCRdb's version contains in-frame clones alone and is incomplete. The sample lists about 110,000 clones; under 90% were seen once. The trim removed 4 bases at V and 2 bases at J, leaving 7 bases unmatched. From germline, CDR1 is KGHSH and CDR2 LQKENI. The CDR3 is 18 amino acids. The rearrangement joins TRBV18 to TRBJ2-5, with 16 bases fitting TRBD2. The sample consisted of PBMCs. This sequence originates from a woman younger than 45 in good health and CMV-seronegative. The CDR3 bases are TGTGCCAGCTCACTGGGACTAGCGGGAGGGCCAAATCAAGAGACCCAGTACTTC. It specifies CASSLGLAGGPNQETQYF.